The text below deals with one TCR beta chain. The sample originates from a study of technical replicates of blood from four donors. CDR3 length: 16 amino acids. Germline loops: CDR1 MGHRA, CDR2 YSYEKL. V was pared by 4 bases and J by 7 bases, with 20 bases between. Clones were sequenced by immunoSEQ multiplex PCR, and TCRdb holds only the in-frame ones, with some missing. The table has around 83,000 clones, about 92% seen once. The sequencing sample was made of T cells isolated from PBMCs. The chain uses TRBV4-1 and TRBJ2-4; possibly TRBD2 for D (6 bases). The origin of this receptor is a human donor in good health. The CDR3 coding sequence is TGCGCCAGCAGCCTCAAAGGAGGGAGAGCACTCAACATTCAGTACTTC. Its protein product is CASSLKGGRALNIQYF.